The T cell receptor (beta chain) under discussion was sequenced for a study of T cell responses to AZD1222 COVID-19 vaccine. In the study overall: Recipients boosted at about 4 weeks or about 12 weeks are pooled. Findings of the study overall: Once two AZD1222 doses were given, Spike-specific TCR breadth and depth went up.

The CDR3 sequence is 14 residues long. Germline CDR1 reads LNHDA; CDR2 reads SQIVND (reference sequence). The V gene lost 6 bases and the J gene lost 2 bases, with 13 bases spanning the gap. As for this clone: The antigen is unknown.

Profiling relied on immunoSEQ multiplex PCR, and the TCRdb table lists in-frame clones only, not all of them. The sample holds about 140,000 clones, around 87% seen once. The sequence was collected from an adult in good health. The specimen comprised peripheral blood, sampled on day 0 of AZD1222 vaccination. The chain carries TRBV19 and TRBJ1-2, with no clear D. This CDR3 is CASRLKGSNYGYTF. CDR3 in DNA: TGTGCCAGTAGGCTCAAGGGATCGAACTATGGCTACACCTTC.